These T cell receptor beta chains were read from a single sample in a study of a mutant IDH1 vaccine in newly diagnosed glioma. For these receptors, no antigen is known. The method was immunoSEQ multiplex PCR; TCRdb's version includes in-frame clones alone and lacks a portion of them. Among around 30,000 clones, 80% to 90% were seen once, and the ten largest hold around 12%. The sequencing used PBMCs, collected from a glioma patient whose treatment included an IDH1 peptide vaccine. The receptors were sampled from a woman aged 25 to 39 with glioma. Both conserved end residues are part of each CDR3. A D gene is named only where the DNA matches it firmly. Rows may omit the clone size; those that give it use once, few, many or a size class.

>-|15|-|TRBJ1-5|TRBV2
TGTGCCAGCACGGGGCAGGGCCCTGGCAATCAGCCCCAGCATTTT
CASTGQGPGNQPQHF
>-|13|once|TRBJ1-1|TRBV6-5
TGTGCCAGCAGTTACGGACGGGGCTTTGAAGCTTTCTTT
CASSYGRGFEAFF
>TRBD1|16|-|TRBJ1-1|TRBV6-6
TGTGCCAGCCTTAGGGGGGCAGGGGGCCTGGGCACTGAAGCTTTCTTT
CASLRGAGGLGTEAFF
>-|16|-|TRBJ2-1|TRBV6-1
TGTGCCAGCAGTGAAACACAGGCCCGCTCCTACAATGAGCAGTTCTTC
CASSETQARSYNEQFF
>-|12|-|TRBJ2-7|TRBV2
TGTGCCAGCAGTGCAACGAGGTACGAGCAGTACTTC
CASSATRYEQYF
>-|15|-|TRBJ1-5|TRBV5-8
TGTGCCAGCACTTTTAGACAGGCCACTAATCAGCCCCAGCATTTT
CASTFRQATNQPQHF
>TRBD2|18|-|TRBJ2-2|TRBV10-3
TGTGCCATCAGTGTGCGCTTAGCCCTTACTAGCGCGATCGGGGAGCTGTTTTTT
CAISVRLALTSAIGELFF
>TRBD1|14|-|TRBJ1-1|TRBV18
TGTGCCAGCTCAACGGCAACAGGGGGCGTTGAAGCTTTCTTT
CASSTATGGVEAFF
>-|13|few|TRBJ1-1|TRBV6-5
TGTGCCAGCAGTTCTCCCCTTGACAGGGAAGCTTTCTTT
CASSSPLDREAFF
>-|19|-|TRBJ2-2|TRBV12-5
TGTGCTAGTGGTCCCCCCCCCACAGGTTACTTCGCGAACACCGGGGAGCTGTTTTTT
CASGPPPTGYFANTGELFF
>-|15|-|TRBJ1-1|TRBV7-9
TGTGCCAGCAGCTTAGGTGTTGTCGAAAACACTGAAGCTTTCTTT
CASSLGVVENTEAFF
>-|15|-|TRBJ1-3|TRBV6-6
TGTGCCAGCAGTCCCTCGACAGACTCTGGAAACACCATATATTTT
CASSPSTDSGNTIYF
>TRBD1|15|-|TRBJ1-2|TRBV4-1
TGCGCCAGCAGCGCCATGGGACAGAAAAACTATGGCTACACCTTC
CASSAMGQKNYGYTF
>-|15|-|TRBJ1-5|TRBV6-1
TGTGCCAGCAGTGATCTTCCCGACAGCAATCAGCCCCAGCATTTT
CASSDLPDSNQPQHF
>TRBD2|15|-|TRBJ2-7|TRBV13
TGTGCCAGCAGCTGGGGGGGGACCTCAACCTACGAGCAGTACTTC
CASSWGGTSTYEQYF
>TRBD2|15|-|TRBJ2-7|TRBV7-6
TGTGCCAGCAGCAAAGGGACTAGCGGGTCCTACGAGCAGTACTTC
CASSKGTSGSYEQYF
>TRBD2|15|-|TRBJ2-7|TRBV6-1
TGTGCCACCCAGTACCAGGCGGGGGGGTCCTACGAGCAGTACTTC
CATQYQAGGSYEQYF
>-|15|-|TRBJ1-2|TRBV5-1
TGCGCCAGCACCCCGAGAGGGGACGATCAAGATGGCTACACCTTC
CASTPRGDDQDGYTF
>-|13|-|TRBJ2-1|TRBV25-1
TGTGCCAGCAGTGGCCTAGGAGACAATGAGCAGTTCTTC
CASSGLGDNEQFF
>-|12|-|TRBJ1-5|TRBV30
TGTGCCTGGGGGGGGTACAATCAGCCCCAGCATTTT
CAWGGYNQPQHF
>-|14|-|TRBJ2-7|TRBV11-2
TGTGCCAGCAGCCATCTCGACAGGGCGGGAGAGCAGTACTTC
CASSHLDRAGEQYF
>-|13|-|TRBJ1-2|TRBV27
TGTGCCAGCAGTTTGGGGCCGGCATATGGCTACACCTTC
CASSLGPAYGYTF
>-|15|-|TRBJ1-5|TRBV7-2
TGTGCCAGCAGCGGTACCGGGACTCCAAATCAGCCCCAGCATTTT
CASSGTGTPNQPQHF
>-|12|-|TRBJ1-6|TRBV7-2
TGTGCCAGCAGCTTATTCTCGCCACCCCTCCACTTT
CASSLFSPPLHF
>TRBD1|14|-|TRBJ1-2|TRBV5-6
TGTGCCAGCAGCCGAGGGACAGGAGTTGATGGCTACACCTTC
CASSRGTGVDGYTF
>-|14|-|TRBJ2-1|TRBV4-2
TGTGCCAGCAGCCCCATAAGCGGCTACAATGAGCAGTTCTTC
CASSPISGYNEQFF
>TRBD2|17|-|TRBJ2-3|TRBV25-1
TGTGCCAGCAGTGTCTTTACTAGCGGGGGTTACGCAGATACGCAGTATTTT
CASSVFTSGGYADTQYF
>-|16|-|TRBJ2-1|TRBV9
TGTGCCAGCAGCCCGCAGATGGGCCAGTCCTACAATGAGCAGTTCTTC
CASSPQMGQSYNEQFF
>-|16|-|TRBJ2-2|TRBV15
TGTGCCACCAGCAGAGATCCGGACAGCGCTTCCGGGGAGCTGTTTTTT
CATSRDPDSASGELFF
>-|11|few|TRBJ1-1|TRBV6-5
TGTGCCAGCAGTACAAGGTCTGAAGCTTTCTTT
CASSTRSEAFF
>-|14|-|TRBJ1-1|TRBV5-6
TGTGCCAGCAGCTTCTTCACTATGAACACTGAAGCTTTCTTT
CASSFFTMNTEAFF
>-|14|-|TRBJ2-7|TRBV5-5
TGTGCCAGCAGCTTGACACAGGTAAACTACGAGCAGTACTTC
CASSLTQVNYEQYF
>-|11|-|TRBJ1-1|TRBV4-1
TGCGCCAGCAGCTTAAACACTGAAGCTTTCTTT
CASSLNTEAFF
>TRBD1|15|-|TRBJ1-1|TRBV7-6
TGTGCCAGCAGCTTAGAACCAGGCAGGGGGACTGAAGCTTTCTTT
CASSLEPGRGTEAFF
>-|14|-|TRBJ2-5|TRBV2
TGTGCCAGCAGTGAATGGACAGTCCAAGAGACCCAGTACTTC
CASSEWTVQETQYF
>TRBD1|14|-|TRBJ1-5|TRBV7-8
TGTGCCAGCAGCCCAACAGGGGGCAGTCAGCCCCAGCATTTT
CASSPTGGSQPQHF
>-|17|-|TRBJ1-1|TRBV9
TGTGCCAGCAGCGTAGGGGAGGTTGGACACAAGAACACTGAAGCTTTCTTT
CASSVGEVGHKNTEAFF
>TRBD1|17|-|TRBJ2-2|TRBV7-9
TGTGCCAGCAGCTTATACCCCAGGGGGCTGGATACCGGGGAGCTGTTTTTT
CASSLYPRGLDTGELFF
>-|14|-|TRBJ2-1|TRBV5-4
TGTGCCAGCAGCCCCAACAGGGTTTTAAATGAGCAGTTCTTC
CASSPNRVLNEQFF
>-|14|-|TRBJ2-7|TRBV19
TGTGCCAGTAGTATAGCCCAGGGCTCCTACGAGCAGTACTTC
CASSIAQGSYEQYF
>TRBD1|16|-|TRBJ1-5|TRBV19
TGTGCCAGTAGTCCCCGAACAGGGGGACCCAATCAGCCCCAGCATTTT
CASSPRTGGPNQPQHF
>-|13|-|TRBJ1-3|TRBV4-1
TGCGCCAGCAGCAGGGTCTCTGGAAACACCATATATTTT
CASSRVSGNTIYF
>-|12|-|TRBJ1-2|TRBV29-1
TGCAGCCTCCGGGACCGGAACTATGGCTACACCTTC
CSLRDRNYGYTF
>-|17|-|TRBJ1-3|TRBV4-3
TGCGCCAGCAGCCAAGAGGGTCCTAATTACTCTGGAAACACCATATATTTT
CASSQEGPNYSGNTIYF
>-|16|once|TRBJ1-6|TRBV4-2
TGTGCCAGCAGCGAGGCGGGAGGCTCCTATAATTCACCCCTCCACTTT
CASSEAGGSYNSPLHF
>-|13|-|TRBJ2-7|TRBV4-1
TGCGCCAGCAGCCACGGGTCCACTTACGAGCAGTACTTC
CASSHGSTYEQYF
>-|13|-|TRBJ1-1|TRBV6-5
TGTGCCAGCGGCACAGGGATGTTCACTGAAGCTTTCTTT
CASGTGMFTEAFF
>TRBD1|12|-|TRBJ2-1|TRBV6-5
TGTGCCGCCCAGGGGGCGAGAGGTGAGCAGTTCTTC
CAAQGARGEQFF
>-|17|-|TRBJ1-6|TRBV15
TGTGCCACCAGCAGGGAAGGGGCCTTTGTGGGGTGGTCACCCCTCCACTTT
CATSREGAFVGWSPLHF
>-|13|-|TRBJ1-1|TRBV7-3
TGTGCCAGCAGCTTCCGGGAAAACACTGAAGCTTTCTTT
CASSFRENTEAFF
>-|11|few|TRBJ1-1|TRBV25-1
TGTGCCAGCAGTGAATTCACTGAAGCTTTCTTT
CASSEFTEAFF
>-|16|-|TRBJ1-1|TRBV19
TGTGCCAGTAGTATCCCCGGAGTAAGATATGACACTGAAGCTTTCTTT
CASSIPGVRYDTEAFF
>TRBD1|14|-|TRBJ1-1|TRBV7-9
TGTGCCAGCAGCTATTTGACAGGGTCCACTGAAGCTTTCTTT
CASSYLTGSTEAFF
>TRBD1|14|-|TRBJ1-1|TRBV2
TGTGCCAGCAGCCCGACAGGGGGCCAGACTGAAGCTTTCTTT
CASSPTGGQTEAFF
>-|12|-|TRBJ2-5|TRBV5-6
TGTGCCAGCAGCCAAGTAGAGGGACCCCAGTACTTC
CASSQVEGPQYF
>-|17|-|TRBJ1-2|TRBV4-2
TGTGCCAGCAGCCAAGATAACGGGGCACTAGCTAACTATGGCTACACCTTC
CASSQDNGALANYGYTF
>TRBD2|15|-|TRBJ2-1|TRBV7-3
TGTGCCAGCAGCTTGGCGGCTAGCGGGTGGGATGAGCAGTTCTTC
CASSLAASGWDEQFF
>-|14|medium-sized|TRBJ2-2|TRBV30
TGTGCCTCCCCCAGGGGCGATAGCACCGGGGAGCTGTTTTTT
CASPRGDSTGELFF